A single sample is the source of the 14 T cell receptor beta chains below, sequenced in a study of T cell changes during pregnancy in multiple sclerosis. Assay used: immunoSEQ multiplex PCR; TCRdb lists only in-frame clones, some missing. The data hold tens of thousands of clones, with around four fifths observed a single time. The sample in question was CD8+ T cells from peripheral blood mononuclear cells, obtained in the first trimester of pregnancy. The receptors derive from a female donor in good health, enrolled as a control in a pregnancy study.

CDR3 sequence: CASSHPGRGATEAFF. The CDR3 region has the DNA TGTGCCAGCAGCCACCCCGGCAGGGGTGCGACTGAAGCTTTCTTT. The gene calls are TRBV16 and TRBJ1-1; possibly TRBD1 for D (6 bases). The CDR3 runs 15 residues. Germline V gene sequence: CDR1 KGHSY, CDR2 FQNENV. V lost 3 bases, J lost 5 bases, and 16 bases lay in between. Looking up the rest from reference TRBV16 and TRBJ1-1 gives the full variable domain: GEEVAQTPKHLVRGEGQKAKLYCAPIKGHSYVFWYQQVLKNEFKFLISFQNENVFDETGMPKERFSAKCLPNSPCSLEIQATKLEDSAVYFCASSHPGRGATEAFFGQGTRLTVV.

V usage is TRBV6-5 and J usage is TRBJ2-3; 7 bases map to TRBD1. V lost 5 bases to trimming and J lost 0 bases; unmatched junction nucleotides: 5. This CDR3 spans 15 amino acids. CDR1 MNHEY and CDR2 SVGAGI come from the germline V gene. CDR3 sequence: CASSATGSSTDTQYF. The CDR3 region has the DNA TGTGCCAGCAGTGCGACAGGGTCGAGCACAGATACGCAGTATTTT.

V and J are TRBV6-6 and TRBJ2-7; 10 bases align to TRBD2. The CDR3 length is 15 residues. From germline, CDR1 is MNHNY and CDR2 SVGAGI (reference sequence). Losses at the gene ends were 6 bases for V and 0 bases for J; bases not matched to a gene: 5. CDR3 coding DNA: TGTGCCAGCAGCCAATCTAGCGGGAGCTCCTACGAGCAGTACTTC. Translating gives CASSQSSGSSYEQYF.

The chain combines TRBV10-1 with TRBJ2-7; TRBD1 is a possible D gene (5 bases). The length of the CDR3 is 15 residues. With 0 bases removed from V and 2 bases from J, the gap between germline ends came to 11 bases. CDR1 is WNHNN and CDR2 is SYGVQD in the germline V gene (reference sequence). The CDR3 bases are TGCGCCAGCAGTGAGTCGATTCAGGGCGCCTACGAGCAGTACTTC. Its protein is CASSESIQGAYEQYF.

V is TRBV5-6 and J is TRBJ2-7; maybe TRBD1 (6 bases). CDR1 SGHDT and CDR2 YYEEEE come from the germline V gene. V was trimmed by 2 bases and J by 0 bases, leaving 12 bases between them. The CDR3 length is 15 residues. CDR3 residues: CASSFRDTSSYEQYF. The CDR3 region has the DNA TGTGCCAGCAGCTTTCGGGACACTAGCTCCTACGAGCAGTACTTC.

The chain has TRBV9 and TRBJ1-2; 7 nucleotides align to TRBD1. The J segment lost 5 bases and the V segment lost 4 bases, leaving 5 bases of the junction unmatched. Looked up from germline, CDR1 is SGDLS and CDR2 is YYNGEE. This CDR3 comprises 13 residues. The DNA of the CDR3 is TGTGCCAGCAGCTCATGGGACAGTTATGGCTACACCTTC. It specifies CASSSWDSYGYTF.

The V and J genes are TRBV7-9 and TRBJ2-7; 7 bases line up with TRBD1. With V trimmed by 2 bases and J by 2 bases, 3 bases remained unmatched. The CDR3 extends over 14 amino acids. The germline CDR1 and CDR2 sequences are SEHNR and FQNEAQ (reference sequence). CDR3 amino acids: CASSLKGAAYEQYF. The CDR3 bases are TGTGCCAGCAGCTTAAAGGGGGCAGCCTACGAGCAGTACTTC.

The chain links TRBV27 to TRBJ2-7; 7 bases are a match to TRBD2. J gave up 3 bases and V 5 bases, and 7 bases lay outside the gene matches. The CDR3 is 14 residues long. Germline CDR1 and CDR2: MNHEY and SMNVEV (reference sequence). The CDR3 loop reads CASSVSGNYYEQYF. Written as DNA, the CDR3 is TGTGCCAGCAGTGTCAGCGGGAATTACTACGAGCAGTACTTC.

The chain has TRBV15 and TRBJ2-5; D is unclear. The V end lost 3 bases, the J end lost 5 bases, and 10 bases lay between the germline ends. In germline, CDR1 is LNHNV, CDR2 YYDKDF (reference sequence). The CDR3 covers 13 residues. CDR3 in amino acids: CATSRAPAETQYF. The CDR3 nucleotides are TGTGCCACCAGCAGGGCCCCCGCCGAGACCCAGTACTTC.

J is TRBJ2-3 and V is TRBV20-1; D is possibly TRBD1 (6 bases). V lost 3 bases to trimming and J lost 14 bases, with 15 bases between them. Germline V gives CDR1 DFQATT, CDR2 SNEGSKA (reference sequence). This CDR3 region has 11 residues. CDR3 protein: CSARYRDQVYF. CDR3 in DNA: TGCAGTGCTAGGTACAGGGACCAAGTGTATTTT.

The chain uses TRBV7-9 and TRBJ1-5, with 7 bases that match TRBD1. Germline-derived CDR1 and CDR2 are SEHNR and FQNEAQ (reference sequence). This CDR3 region has 14 residues. V was pared by 6 bases and J by 0 bases, with 2 bases of the junction left unmatched. The chain's CDR3 is CASSSGGSNQPQHF. CDR3 bases: TGTGCCAGCAGTTCAGGGGGTAGCAATCAGCCCCAGCATTTT.

This chain uses TRBV10-2 with TRBJ2-1; 11 bases match TRBD2. The CDR3 has 16 residues. Losses at the gene ends were 7 bases for V and 3 bases for J; bases not matched to a gene: 8. Germline CDR1 is WSHSY and CDR2 is SAAADI. The CDR3 protein is CASIPAGTSGYNEQFF. The CDR3 region has the DNA TGCGCCAGCATCCCGGCCGGGACTAGCGGCTACAATGAGCAGTTCTTC.

This sequence joins TRBV9 and TRBJ2-3; 9 bases align to TRBD1. The germline V gene encodes CDR1 SGDLS and CDR2 YYNGEE. This CDR3 is 16 amino acids long. The junction had 7 bases not matched to a gene; V was cut back by 3 bases and J by 2 bases. The CDR3 DNA is TGTGCCAGCAGCGGAGAGGGGACAGGGAACACAGATACGCAGTATTTT. Encoded protein: CASSGEGTGNTDTQYF.

V gene TRBV11-2 combines with J gene TRBJ2-1; 9 nucleotides align to TRBD1. Germline loops: CDR1 SGHAT, CDR2 FQNNGV. The CDR3 has 14 amino acids. The J segment lost 6 bases and the V segment lost 4 bases, leaving 4 bases of the junction unmatched. The CDR3 is CASSSVQGANEQFF. CDR3 nucleotide sequence: TGTGCCAGCAGCTCCGTACAGGGGGCCAATGAGCAGTTCTTC.